This T cell receptor beta chain appears in the sequencing data of a study of blood T cell repertoires in COVID-19 (dated by TCRdb to the early 2020s). About the study as a whole: Samples covering the acute and convalescent phases of COVID-19 were provided by collaborators in the United States, Italy and Spain. Subjects who had been exposed to COVID-19, were actively infected with it, or had recovered from it provided the deeply sampled blood TCRbeta repertoires that made up the dataset. The prospective study material was composed of cDNA or gDNA derived from T cells, B-cell-depleted T cells, or PBMCs. The samples were drawn from the first 160 participants of the ongoing ImmuneRACE study and from 950 to 1,500 subjects provided by 6 global collaborators. A freely available public database, intended as a resource for researchers studying the immune response to SARS-CoV-2, is where the repertoires were released. Where HLA class I and class II types were available, the types were taken from metadata supplied by the sample provider, not from assay-based typing. Nearly every sample came with metadata listing a de-identified subject ID, COVID-19 status, age in years and sex. General study outcomes and caveats: How much clinical and demographic metadata was included differed by source and by participant, and the metadata was provided uncurated.

CDR1 and CDR2 are read off the germline V gene as MGHRA and YSYEKL. Compared with germline, V lacks 4 bases and J lacks 0 bases; bases without a gene match: 7. Measured from the cysteine to the phenylalanine, the CDR3 is 17 residues long. Only the CDR3 DNA is retained, 51 bases long and in frame from the first base. Enrolling through a virtual design, the prospective study's participants ranged in age from roughly 18 to 89 years and lived across 24 United States geographic areas. In the prospective study, participants were assigned to cohorts based on the clinical history participants reported in a screening survey and a study questionnaire. ImmuneRACE Cohort 3 recovered participants were defined by two consecutive negative NP/OP PCR tests, healthcare professional clearance, or symptom resolution. In the prospective study, whole blood, serum and a nasopharyngeal or oropharyngeal swab were collected from each participant by mobile phlebotomists. Participants in the prospective study had the option to provide additional blood draws and questionnaires over a 2-month period. Prospective study blood samples were shipped either frozen or at room temperature before DNA extraction.

TCRbeta CDR3 regions were amplified from genomic DNA by means of the immunoSEQ Assay, a bias-controlled multiplex PCR. Per the original workflow: The number of nucleated cells in each sample was estimated by amplification of reference gene primers within the assay. Sequence reads were collapsed and filtered to measure the absolute abundance of every unique TCRbeta CDR3 rearrangement. For each sample, productive Simpson clonality was calculated by taking the square root of Simpson's diversity index across productive rearrangements. Not all clones reach the TCRdb copy of this immuneACCESS table, which keeps in-frame sequences only. Checked studies attribute under half of the gap to unresolved V genes and leave the rest unexplained. The D gene and trimming were derived from the DNA, and the V and J assignments and clone size from that table. The sample table lists some 210,000 clones, over 75% of them with a count of one. Of the sample, about a tenth is held by the ten largest clones.

Concerning this clone itself: Its antigen remains unidentified. Base qualities are not at hand, and no much larger clone is one base apart.

This sequence was found in a man aged 35-49 years who had recovered from COVID-19. Sequencing was done on a sample of PBMCs or T cells enriched from blood (not recorded which). The chain was built from TRBV4-1 and TRBJ2-4, with 9 bases matching TRBD2. The CDR3 here reads CASSLLPLAGAKNIQYF. The DNA reads TGCGCCAGCAGCCTCCTCCCACTAGCGGGAGCCAAAAACATTCAGTACTTC.